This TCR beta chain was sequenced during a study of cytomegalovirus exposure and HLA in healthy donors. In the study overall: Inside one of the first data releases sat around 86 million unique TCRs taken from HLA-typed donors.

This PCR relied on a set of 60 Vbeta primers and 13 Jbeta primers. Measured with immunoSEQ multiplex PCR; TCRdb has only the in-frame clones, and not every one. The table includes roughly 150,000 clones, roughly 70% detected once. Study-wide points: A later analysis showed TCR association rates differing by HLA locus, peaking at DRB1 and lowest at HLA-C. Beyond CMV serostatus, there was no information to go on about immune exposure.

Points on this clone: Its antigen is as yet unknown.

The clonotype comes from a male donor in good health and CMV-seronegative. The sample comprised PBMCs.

This chain's CDR3 is CASRGGAGTGELFF. As DNA, the CDR3 is TGTGCCTCTAGAGGGGGCGCCGGCACCGGGGAGCTGTTTTTT. The chain combines TRBV10-3 with TRBJ2-2; 7 bases are shared with TRBD1. V trimming: 11 bases; J trimming: 4 bases; junction bases outside the gene matches: 10. Looked up from germline, CDR1 is ENHRY and CDR2 is SYGVKD. The CDR3 is 14 residues long.